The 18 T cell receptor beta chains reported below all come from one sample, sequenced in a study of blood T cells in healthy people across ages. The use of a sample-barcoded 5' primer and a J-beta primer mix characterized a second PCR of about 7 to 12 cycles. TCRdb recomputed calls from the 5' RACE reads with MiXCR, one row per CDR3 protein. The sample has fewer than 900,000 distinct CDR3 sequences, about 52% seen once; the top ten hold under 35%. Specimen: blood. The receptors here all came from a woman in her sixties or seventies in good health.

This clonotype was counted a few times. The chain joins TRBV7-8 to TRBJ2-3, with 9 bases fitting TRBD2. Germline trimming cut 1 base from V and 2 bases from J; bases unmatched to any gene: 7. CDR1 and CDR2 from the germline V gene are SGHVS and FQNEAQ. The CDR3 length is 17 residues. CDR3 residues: CASSLDGGREFTDTQYF. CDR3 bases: TGTGCCAGCAGCTTAGATGGCGGGAGGGAGTTCACAGATACGCAGTATTTT.

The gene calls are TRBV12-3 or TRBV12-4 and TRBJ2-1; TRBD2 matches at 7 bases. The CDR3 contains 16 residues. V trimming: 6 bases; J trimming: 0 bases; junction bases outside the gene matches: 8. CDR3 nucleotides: TGTGCCAGCAGGCTCCGGGGAGGGAGCTCCTACAATGAGCAGTTCTTC. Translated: CASRLRGGSSYNEQFF.

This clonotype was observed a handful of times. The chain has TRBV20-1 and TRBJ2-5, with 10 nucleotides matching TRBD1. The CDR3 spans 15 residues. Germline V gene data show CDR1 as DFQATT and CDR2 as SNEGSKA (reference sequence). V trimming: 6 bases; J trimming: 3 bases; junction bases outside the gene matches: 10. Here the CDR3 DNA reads TGCAGTGCATATACGACAGGGGGCTGGAAAGAGACCCAGTACTTC. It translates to CSAYTTGGWKETQYF.

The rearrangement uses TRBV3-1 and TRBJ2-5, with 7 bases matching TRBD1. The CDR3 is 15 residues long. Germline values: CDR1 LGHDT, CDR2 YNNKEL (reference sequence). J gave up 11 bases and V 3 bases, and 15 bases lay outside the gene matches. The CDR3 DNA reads TGTGCCAGCAGCCAGACAGGGATGTCCTACAATGAGCAGTACTTC. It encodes CASSQTGMSYNEQYF.

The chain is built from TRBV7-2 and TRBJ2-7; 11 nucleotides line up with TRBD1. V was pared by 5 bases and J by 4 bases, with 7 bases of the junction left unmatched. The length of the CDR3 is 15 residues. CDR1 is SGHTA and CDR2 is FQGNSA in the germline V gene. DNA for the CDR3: TGTGCCAGCAGCCTTAGGACAGGGGGCGGATACGAGCAGTACTTC. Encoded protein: CASSLRTGGGYEQYF. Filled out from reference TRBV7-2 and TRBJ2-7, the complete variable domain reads GAGVSQSPSNKVTEKGKDVELRCDPISGHTALYWYRQSLGQGLEFLIYFQGNSAPDKSGLPSDRFSAERTGGSVSTLTIQRTQQEDSAVYLCASSLRTGGGYEQYFGPGTRLTVT.

In nucleotides, the CDR3 is TGTGCCAGCAGCCAACGCCAGGGGGCAGAGGAAGAGACCCAGTACTTC. Encoded protein: CASSQRQGAEEETQYF. The gene calls are TRBV5-6 and TRBJ2-5; 8 bases line up with TRBD1. This CDR3 has 16 amino acids. J lost 3 bases, V lost 4 bases, and 11 bases had no gene match. Germline CDR1 is SGHDT and CDR2 is YYEEEE.

CDR3 amino acids: CASSQDSYEQYF. Written as DNA, the CDR3 is TGTGCCAGCAGTCAGGACAGCTACGAGCAGTACTTC. The chain joins TRBV12-3 or TRBV12-4 to TRBJ2-7, with D possibly matching TRBD1 (6 bases). The CDR3 has 12 amino acids. Trimming took 5 bases from V and 3 from J, leaving 8 bases between them.

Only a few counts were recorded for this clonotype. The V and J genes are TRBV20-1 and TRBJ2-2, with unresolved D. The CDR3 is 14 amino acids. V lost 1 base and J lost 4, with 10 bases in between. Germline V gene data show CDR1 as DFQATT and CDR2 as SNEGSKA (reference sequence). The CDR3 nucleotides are TGCAGTGCTAGAGGAGCAACCCTCACCGGGGAGCTGTTTTTT. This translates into CSARGATLTGELFF.

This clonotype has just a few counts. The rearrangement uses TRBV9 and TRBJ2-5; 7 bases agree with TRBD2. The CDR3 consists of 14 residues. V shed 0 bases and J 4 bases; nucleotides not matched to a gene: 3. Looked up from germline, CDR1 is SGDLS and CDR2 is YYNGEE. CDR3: CASSVDPGGETQYF. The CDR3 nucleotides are TGTGCCAGCAGCGTAGATCCGGGAGGAGAGACCCAGTACTTC. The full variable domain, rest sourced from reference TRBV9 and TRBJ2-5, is DSGVTQTPKHLITATGQRVTLRCSPRSGDLSVYWYQQSLDQGLQFLIQYYNGEERAKGNILERFSAQQFPDLHSELNLSSLELGDSALYFCASSVDPGGETQYFGPGTRLLVL.

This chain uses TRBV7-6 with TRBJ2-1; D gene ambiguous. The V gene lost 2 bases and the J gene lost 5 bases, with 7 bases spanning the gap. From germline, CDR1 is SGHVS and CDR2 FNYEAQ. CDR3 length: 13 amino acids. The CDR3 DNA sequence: TGTGCCAGCAGCTTAAATTCGGACAATGAGCAGTTCTTC. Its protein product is CASSLNSDNEQFF.

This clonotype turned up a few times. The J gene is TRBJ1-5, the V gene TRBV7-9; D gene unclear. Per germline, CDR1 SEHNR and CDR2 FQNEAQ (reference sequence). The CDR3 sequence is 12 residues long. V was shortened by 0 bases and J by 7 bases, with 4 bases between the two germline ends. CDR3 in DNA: TGTGCCAGCAGCTTAGCCGACCAGCCCCAGCATTTT. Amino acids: CASSLADQPQHF.

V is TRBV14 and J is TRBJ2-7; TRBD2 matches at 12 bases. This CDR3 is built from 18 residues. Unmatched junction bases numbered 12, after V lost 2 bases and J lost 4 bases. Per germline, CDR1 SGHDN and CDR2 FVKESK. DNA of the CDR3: TGTGCCAGCAGCCAACGAAGGACTAGCGGGATCCAGGTTTACGAGCAGTACTTC. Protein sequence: CASSQRRTSGIQVYEQYF.

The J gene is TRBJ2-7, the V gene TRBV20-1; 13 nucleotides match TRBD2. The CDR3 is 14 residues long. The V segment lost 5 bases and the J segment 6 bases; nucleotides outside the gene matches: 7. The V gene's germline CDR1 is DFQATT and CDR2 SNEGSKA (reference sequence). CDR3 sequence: CSAALAGGVGEQYF. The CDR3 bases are TGCAGTGCTGCACTAGCGGGAGGGGTGGGCGAGCAGTACTTC.

CDR3 loop: CASSLGKGQTYGYTF. For the CDR3, the DNA is TGTGCCAGCAGCTTAGGAAAGGGACAGACCTATGGCTACACCTTC. J is TRBJ1-2 and V is TRBV7-2; 7 bases are shared with TRBD1. V shed 1 base and J 4 bases; nucleotides not matched to a gene: 6. Germline CDR1 is SGHTA and CDR2 is FQGNSA. The CDR3 has 15 amino acids.

This CDR3 reads CSARPDGNTEAFF. The CDR3 DNA sequence: TGCAGTGCTAGACCCGACGGGAACACTGAAGCTTTCTTT. The chain is built from TRBV20-1 and TRBJ1-1; D unclear. CDR3 length equals 13 residues. In germline, CDR1 is DFQATT, CDR2 SNEGSKA (reference sequence). V was shortened by 2 bases and J by 1 base, with 8 bases between the two germline ends.

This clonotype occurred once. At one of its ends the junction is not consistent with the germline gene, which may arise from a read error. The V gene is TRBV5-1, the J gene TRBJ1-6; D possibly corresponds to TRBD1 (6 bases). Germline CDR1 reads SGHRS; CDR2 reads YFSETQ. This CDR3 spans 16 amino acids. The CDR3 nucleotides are TGCGCCAGCAGCTTGAGAGGACAGTCCGGAGATTCACCCCCCCACTTT. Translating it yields CASSLRGQSGDSPPHF.

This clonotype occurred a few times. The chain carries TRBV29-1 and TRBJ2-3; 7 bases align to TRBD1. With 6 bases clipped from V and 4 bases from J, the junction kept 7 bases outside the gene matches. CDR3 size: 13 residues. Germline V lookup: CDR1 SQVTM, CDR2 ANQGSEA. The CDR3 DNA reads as TGCAGCGTGATGGGACAGACCGCAGATACGCAGTATTTT. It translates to CSVMGQTADTQYF.

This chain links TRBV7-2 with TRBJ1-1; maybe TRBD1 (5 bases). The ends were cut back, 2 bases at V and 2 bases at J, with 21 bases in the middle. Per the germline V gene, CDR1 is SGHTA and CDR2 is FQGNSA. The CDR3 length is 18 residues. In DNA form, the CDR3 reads TGTGCCAGCAGCTTAATCCCCCCCTCAGCGAGGGGTAACACTGAAGCTTTCTTT. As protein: CASSLIPPSARGNTEAFF.